Described below is a single T cell receptor (beta chain) sequence and its context. The antigen remains undetermined. The sample comes from a study of shared clonotypes between healthy human individuals. Study findings and constraints: In a few donors, approximately 5% of naive CD4 clonotypes appeared in common. On the whole, naive subsets had larger estimated richness than memory subsets had. Sampling covered nothing but blood. Tissue TCR repertoires likely differ from those found in blood.

The assay was immunoSEQ multiplex PCR, and TCRdb's table has in-frame clones only and misses some. The table has 550,000 to 700,000 clones, about three quarters seen once; the top ten hold around 1.8%. Sequences were obtained from memory CD4+ T cells sorted from blood. Documented subset: CD45RA-negative fraction. This sequence was found in a woman aged 25 to 39 in good health.

The CDR3 here is CASRMGSEAFF. The CDR3 DNA reads as TGTGCCAGCAGGATGGGATCTGAAGCTTTCTTT. The chain has TRBV5-6 and TRBJ1-1, with no clear D. This CDR3 is 11 amino acids long. Germline CDR1 SGHDT, CDR2 YYEEEE. Trimming took off 5 bases at V and 6 bases at J, with 8 bases between the two ends.